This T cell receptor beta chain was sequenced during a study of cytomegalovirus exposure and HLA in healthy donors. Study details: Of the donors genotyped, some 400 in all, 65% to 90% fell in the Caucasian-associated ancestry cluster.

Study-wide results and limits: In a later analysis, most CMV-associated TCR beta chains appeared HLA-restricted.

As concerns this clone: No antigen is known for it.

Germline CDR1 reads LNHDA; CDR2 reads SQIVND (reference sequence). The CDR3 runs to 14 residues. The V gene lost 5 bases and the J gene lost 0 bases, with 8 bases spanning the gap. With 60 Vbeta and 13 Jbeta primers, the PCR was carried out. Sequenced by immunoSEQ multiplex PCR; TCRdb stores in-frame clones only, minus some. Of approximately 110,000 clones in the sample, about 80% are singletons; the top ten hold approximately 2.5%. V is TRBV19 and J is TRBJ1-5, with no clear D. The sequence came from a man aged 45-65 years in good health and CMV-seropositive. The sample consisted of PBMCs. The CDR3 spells CASSHGLSNQPQHF. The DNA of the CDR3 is TGTGCCAGTAGTCATGGGCTTAGCAATCAGCCCCAGCATTTT.